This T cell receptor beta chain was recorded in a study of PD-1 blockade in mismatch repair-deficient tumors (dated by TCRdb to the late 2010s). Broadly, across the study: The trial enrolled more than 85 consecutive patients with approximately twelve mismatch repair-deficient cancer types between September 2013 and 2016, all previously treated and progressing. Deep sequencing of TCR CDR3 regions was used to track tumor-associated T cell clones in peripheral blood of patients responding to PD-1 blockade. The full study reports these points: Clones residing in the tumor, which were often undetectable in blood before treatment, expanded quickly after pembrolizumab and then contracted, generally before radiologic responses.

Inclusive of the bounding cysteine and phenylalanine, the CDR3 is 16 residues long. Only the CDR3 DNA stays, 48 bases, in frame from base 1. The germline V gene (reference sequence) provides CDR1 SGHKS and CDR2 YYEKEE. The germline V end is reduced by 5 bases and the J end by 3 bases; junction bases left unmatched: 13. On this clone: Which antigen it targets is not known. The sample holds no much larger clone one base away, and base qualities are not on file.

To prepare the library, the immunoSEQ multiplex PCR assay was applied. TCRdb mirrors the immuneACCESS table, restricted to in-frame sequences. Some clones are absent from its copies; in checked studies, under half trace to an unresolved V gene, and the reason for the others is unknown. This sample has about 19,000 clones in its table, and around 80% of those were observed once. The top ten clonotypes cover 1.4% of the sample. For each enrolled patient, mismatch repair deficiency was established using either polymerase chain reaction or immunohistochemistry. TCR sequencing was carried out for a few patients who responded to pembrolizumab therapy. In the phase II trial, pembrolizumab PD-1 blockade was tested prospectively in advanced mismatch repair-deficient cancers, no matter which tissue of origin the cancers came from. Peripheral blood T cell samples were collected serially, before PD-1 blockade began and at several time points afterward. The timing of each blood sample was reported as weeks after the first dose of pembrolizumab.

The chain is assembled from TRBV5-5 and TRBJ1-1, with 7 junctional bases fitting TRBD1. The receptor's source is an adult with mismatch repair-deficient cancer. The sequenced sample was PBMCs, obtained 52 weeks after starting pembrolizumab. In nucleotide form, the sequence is TGTGCCAGCAGAAAAGTCTCCGGGACAGAGTACACTGAAGCTTTCTTT. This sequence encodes CASRKVSGTEYTEAFF.